The 3 T cell receptor beta chains below all came from one sample that was sequenced in a study of blood T cell repertoires in COVID-19. The assay was immunoSEQ multiplex PCR, and TCRdb's table has in-frame clones only and misses some. The repertoire holds more than 60,000 clones, with around 74% as singletons. The sample taken for sequencing was peripheral blood. These receptors all come from a human donor with acute or convalescent COVID-19. The donor label of this sample is uncertain.

The chain joins TRBV19 to TRBJ1-2; tentative D call: TRBD1 (6 bases). This CDR3 is 14 amino acids long. V gave up 5 bases and J gave up 6 bases, with 16 bases separating them. The germline gives CDR1 LNHDA, CDR2 SQIVND (reference sequence). The DNA for the CDR3 is TGTGCCAGTAGTTTCCATACAGGGAAGAATGGCTACACCTTC. Translation: CASSFHTGKNGYTF.

The rearrangement links TRBV7-9 to TRBJ1-3; D remains ambiguous. This CDR3 is 16 amino acids long. Per the germline V gene, CDR1 is SEHNR and CDR2 is FQNEAQ (reference sequence). The germline V and J ends were trimmed by 1 base and 0 bases, with 10 bases remaining between them. The CDR3 bases are TGTGCCAGCAGCTTAGGTTACAAGTCCTCTGGAAACACCATATATTTT. Translating it yields CASSLGYKSSGNTIYF. Based on the CDR3 plus reference TRBV7-9 and TRBJ1-3, the full variable domain is DTGVSQNPRHKITKRGQNVTFRCDPISEHNRLYWYRQTLGQGPEFLTYFQNEAQLEKSRLLSDRFSAERPKGSFSTLEIQRTEQGDSAMYLCASSLGYKSSGNTIYFGEGSWLTVV.

This clone has only a few counts. The chain couples TRBV28 to TRBJ1-5; D is unresolved. Germline values: CDR1 MDHEN, CDR2 SYDVKM. This CDR3 has 12 amino acids. The V end was cut by 5 bases, the J end by 3 bases, with 5 bases between. The DNA for the CDR3 is TGTGCCAGCAGTCCCCTCAATCAGCCCCAGCATTTT. Amino acids: CASSPLNQPQHF. Combining the CDR3 with reference TRBV28 and TRBJ1-5 gives the whole variable domain DVKVTQSSRYLVKRTGEKVFLECVQDMDHENMFWYRQDPGLGLRLIYFSYDVKMKEKGDIPEGYSVSREKKERFSLILESASTNQTSMYLCASSPLNQPQHFGDGTRLSIL.